Listed below are T cell receptor beta chains from one sample, sequenced in a study of CD8+ T cells in alopecia areata. This table comes from immunoSEQ multiplex PCR, and its TCRdb copy is limited to in-frame clones, with some not included. The table has 250,000 to 350,000 clones, 60% seen once. Sequenced here: CD4+ T cells sorted from blood, sampled between weeks 51 and 54, from a patient treated with tofacitinib. These receptors originate from a human donor with alopecia areata. Both conserved end residues are part of each CDR3.

v_call	j_call	cdr3_aa
TRBV19	TRBJ1-1	CASILEGGSTEAFF
TRBV14	TRBJ1-2	CASSPQRPYGYTF
TRBV7-3	TRBJ2-5	CASSRGSQETQYF
TRBV9	TRBJ2-7	CASSVAGTPDYEQYF
TRBV5-4	TRBJ2-2	CASSFRDQRLGELFF
TRBV27	TRBJ2-7	CASMWFSFYEQYF
TRBV29-1	TRBJ2-5	CSVDAGGARETQYF
TRBV4-3	TRBJ2-3	CASSQGVTDTQYF
TRBV29-1	TRBJ2-4	CSVATSGVGNIQYF
TRBV9	TRBJ1-1	CASSVKRNTEAFF
TRBV29-1	TRBJ1-1	CSGIQGVTEAFF
TRBV6-6	TRBJ1-2	CASSLPAENYGYTF
TRBV29-1	TRBJ2-3	CSATGRSTDTQYF
TRBV9	TRBJ1-6	CASSVQGSYNSPLHF
TRBV5-1	TRBJ2-1	CASSKRQGDNEQFF
TRBV27	TRBJ1-2	CASRRGRYTF
TRBV6-6	TRBJ1-1	CASSYSRVTAEAFF
TRBV19	TRBJ2-4	CASSMRTSGGLAKNIQYF
TRBV20-1	TRBJ2-7	CSAQDRYEQYF
TRBV29-1	TRBJ2-1	CSAIPGDTLNEQFF
TRBV9	TRBJ1-1	CASSVDRSDTEAFF
TRBV4-3	-	CASSQYIGGETYEQYF
TRBV29-1	TRBJ1-5	CSVQISGSSNQPQHF
TRBV29-1	TRBJ2-5	CSVVILAGGQPQETQYF
TRBV2	TRBJ2-2	CASSPNTGELFF
TRBV15	TRBJ2-2	CATSSPPGPGGKTGELFF
TRBV7-9	TRBJ2-1	CASSLGPSGAYNEQFF
TRBV29-1	TRBJ1-5	CSVSGTGDQPQHF
TRBV19	TRBJ2-4	CASRDGRGPAQYF
TRBV30	TRBJ2-5	CACGRGSETQYF
TRBV5-1	TRBJ2-7	CASSPDGRGGEQYF
TRBV11-2	TRBJ2-4	CASSLRAKNIQYF
TRBV7-2	TRBJ1-6	CASSEDPNSPLHF
TRBV9	TRBJ1-6	CASSRGGVSPLHF
TRBV30	TRBJ2-7	CAWRQGTYEQYF
TRBV29-1	TRBJ2-7	CSARTGEREQYF
TRBV6-5	TRBJ1-2	CATFQPPNYGYTF
TRBV29-1	TRBJ2-3	CSVAGTDTQYF
TRBV2	TRBJ1-1	CASSVGSYNTEAFF
TRBV10-3	TRBJ2-1	CAISDLSSGADNEQFF